This TCR beta chain is drawn from a study of persistence of HIV-infected CD4 T cells. Findings of the study overall: Degenerate expanded CDR3beta sequences were enriched among CMV- and Gag-responding cells. Bulk TCR data could not be restricted to HIV-1-infected CMV-responding cells.

As for this clone: Its antigen is unknown.

The immunoSEQ assay was version 4, run in survey mode. TCRdb's table, derived via immunoSEQ multiplex PCR, lists solely in-frame clones and lacks some. This sample has roughly 30,000 clones, with 78% found just once. In germline, CDR1 is SGHVS, CDR2 FQNEAQ. Trimming cost V 2 bases and J 2 bases; bases outside gene matches: 4. CDR3 length: 15 amino acids. Stimulation used 7.5 to 10 ug/mL lysate from CMV-infected fibroblasts. Memory cells lacking CD40L and CD69 with high CD45RO were sorted. Specimen: CD4+ T cells sorted from PBMCs after 18-hour stimulation, collected from a patient who received antiretroviral therapy. This clonotype was sampled from an adult woman with HIV who was CMV-seropositive. V and J are TRBV7-8 and TRBJ2-7; 9 bases line up with TRBD2. The CDR3 DNA sequence: TGTGCCAGCAGCTTAAGGGCGGGGGGGCCCTACGAGCAGTACTTC. Amino acid sequence: CASSLRAGGPYEQYF.